Each of the 2 T cell receptor beta chains below was sequenced from the same sample in a study of T cells in Graves' hyperthyroidism and ophthalmopathy (dated by TCRdb to about 2019). Libraries were constructed by multiplex PCR. These reads were obtained on an Illumina HiSeq 2000. TCR beta CDR3 regions were amplified from RNA transcripts. The TCR CDR3 was subjected to a first round of RT-PCR using the HTBI primer set and the Qiagen OneStep RT-PCR kit. The public reads were reprocessed in TCRdb via fastp at Q25 and MiXCR, keeping in-frame beta chains. When rows share a CDR3 protein, they turn into one entry using the most common DNA and genes. For this sample the table gives about 350,000 distinct CDR3 sequences, of which 15% to 20% were detected only once. Together, the top ten hold around 16% of the sample. Material for sequencing was blood. Receptor source: a woman aged 40 to 55 with Graves' ophthalmopathy.

In this sample, this clonotype turned up many times. This rearrangement joins TRBV20-1 to TRBJ1-5; no reliable D call. This CDR3 has 15 amino acids. Germline lookup yields CDR1 DFQATT and CDR2 SNEGSKA (reference sequence). V lost 6 bases and J lost 0, with 15 bases in between. The CDR3 spells CSARKPTNSNQPQHF. The CDR3 DNA is TGCAGTGCGAGAAAACCTACCAATAGCAATCAGCCCCAGCATTTT.

This clonotype was observed at least ten times. The CDR3 DNA reads TGTGCCAGCAGTTTACAGGAGAATCAGCCCCAGCATTTT. Translating gives CASSLQENQPQHF. This chain links TRBV27 with TRBJ1-5; D call uncertain. CDR1 and CDR2 from the germline V gene are MNHEY and SMNVEV (reference sequence). The CDR3 consists of 13 residues. Trimming stripped 2 bases from V and 4 bases from J, with 6 bases between.